This T cell receptor (beta chain) was observed in a study of T cell changes during pregnancy in multiple sclerosis. Using immunoSEQ multiplex PCR, the repertoire was profiled, and TCRdb retains in-frame clones only, with some absent. The sample has about 57,000 clones; 90% to 95% are singletons. The count of this clone is one. The CDR3 has 15 amino acids. V gave up 7 bases and J gave up 6 bases; unmatched junction bases: 8. The germline gives CDR1 MNHNS, CDR2 SASEGT. The clonotype was recovered from a female donor with multiple sclerosis, enrolled in a pregnancy study. The genes are TRBV6-1 and TRBJ2-2; 10 nucleotides align to TRBD1. The sample was CD4+ T cells from peripheral blood mononuclear cells, taken in the second trimester of pregnancy. CDR3 sequence reads: CASNARTGGPGELFF. CDR3 bases: TGTGCCAGCAATGCTAGGACAGGGGGGCCCGGGGAGCTGTTTTTT.